This T cell receptor beta chain was recovered during a study of blood T cell repertoires in COVID-19. The V gene end was trimmed by 1 base and the J gene end by 2 bases; junction bases not matched to a gene: 2. Germline values: CDR1 KGHSH, CDR2 LQKENI. This CDR3 contains 15 residues. Authors' processing steps: Nucleated cell counts were estimated from reference gene primer amplification. Sequencing used immunoSEQ multiplex PCR; TCRdb keeps in-frame clones, though not all of them. V, J and clone size are taken as reported in that table, and D and trimming were inferred from the DNA itself. The sample lists about 170,000 clones; 80% to 85% were seen once.

This clonotype originated in a woman in her sixties with acute or convalescent COVID-19. Sequencing used peripheral blood. The rearrangement uses TRBV18 and TRBJ2-1; TRBD2 aligns across 7 bases. In DNA, the CDR3 is TGTGCCAGCTCACCACAGGCGGGAGCCTACAATGAGCAGTTCTTC. Amino acid sequence: CASSPQAGAYNEQFF.